This T cell receptor (beta chain) was sequenced during a study of identical twins. General observations from the study: Among beta out-of-frame sequences, excess sharing between twins appeared weaker.

Of note for this clonotype: Its target is unknown.

Germline V gene lookup returns CDR1 SGHRS and CDR2 YFSETQ. There are 16 residues in the CDR3. V gave up 4 bases and J gave up 4 bases; unmatched junction bases: 10. The donor group consisted entirely of healthy Caucasians. TCRdb reprocessed the 5' RACE reads with MiXCR, giving one entry per CDR3 protein. This table has some 500,000 distinct CDR3 sequences, around 15% appearing once. Another study also made use of these data, one on yellow fever vaccine responses in identical twins.

This clonotype originated in a woman aged 18-35 years in good health. Sequenced: CD4+ T cells sorted from blood. V and J are TRBV5-1 and TRBJ2-3, with TRBD2 identical over 9 bases. CDR3 sequence (DNA): TGCGCCAGCAGCCTGGGGGGGACTAGCCGGGCAGATACGCAGTATTTT. Residues: CASSLGGTSRADTQYF.